Given below is one TCR beta chain in context. This specimen comes from a study of blood T cell repertoires in COVID-19. Study as a whole: Sites in the United States, Italy and Spain provided acute and convalescent COVID-19 samples. In each case, the material was cDNA or gDNA derived from T cells, B-cell-depleted T cells, or PBMCs.

Per germline, CDR1 KGHSH and CDR2 LQKENI. J lost 4 bases, V lost 5 bases, and 10 bases had no gene match. CDR3 length: 16 residues. In assigning cohorts, the study relied on participant-reported clinical history. TCRdb's copy holds only in-frame clones and misses some; the assay was immunoSEQ multiplex PCR. The repertoire holds fewer than 400,000 clones, with under 90% as singletons. Sequenced input: PBMCs or T cells enriched from blood (not recorded which). The chain is built from TRBV18 and TRBJ2-1; 8 positions match TRBD2. The TCR sequence derives from a man in his sixties who had recovered from COVID-19. CDR3 sequence: CASSSQRERGYNEQFF. Here the CDR3 DNA reads TGTGCCAGCTCATCCCAGCGGGAGAGGGGGTACAATGAGCAGTTCTTC.